This TCR beta chain was sequenced during a study of OX40 agonist ivuxolimab in advanced cancers. This table comes from immunoSEQ multiplex PCR, and its TCRdb copy is limited to in-frame clones, with some not included. This table holds tens of thousands of clones, 86% found once. Germline CDR1 SGHNT, CDR2 YYREEE (reference sequence). V lost 0 bases to trimming and J lost 0 bases, with 4 bases between them. The CDR3 is 14 residues long. This chain connects TRBV5-4 to TRBJ1-3; D unresolved. Specimen: CD4+ or CD8+ T cells sorted from blood, collected in a trial of the OX40 agonist ivuxolimab. The receptor was derived from an adult with an advanced solid tumor such as melanoma, head and neck, liver or kidney cancer. CDR3: CASSLGGSGNTIYF. The CDR3 nucleotides are TGTGCCAGCAGCTTGGGGGGCTCTGGAAACACCATATATTTT. Variable domain in full (rest from reference TRBV5-4 and TRBJ1-3): ETGVTQSPTHLIKTRGQQVTLRCSSQSGHNTVSWYQQALGQGPQFIFQYYREEENGRGNFPPRFSGLQFPNYSSELNVNALELDDSALYLCASSLGGSGNTIYFGEGSWLTVV.